The count of the clone carrying this T cell receptor (beta chain) is one. The CDR3 is 18 residues long. Trimming pared 4 bases from V and 1 base from J, leaving 23 bases between. In the authors' methods: It was from reference gene primer amplification that nucleated cell counts were estimated. Profiled with immunoSEQ multiplex PCR; TCRdb holds only in-frame clones, not every one. The V and J calls and clone size were taken over from that table, and D and trimming were inferred from the DNA. The sample records roughly 130,000 clones, around nine tenths being singletons. The data are from a study of blood T cell repertoires in COVID-19. Study information: The study drew acute and convalescent COVID-19 samples from the United States, Italy and Spain. T cells, B-cell-depleted T cells, or PBMCs supplied cDNA or gDNA.

The V call is TRBV23-1, the J call TRBJ2-7; D is perhaps TRBD2 (5 bases). TRBV23-1 is an ORF; its function is uncertain. The TCR was taken from a man between 50 and 59 years old with active COVID-19. The sequenced sample was peripheral blood. The CDR3 DNA sequence: TGCGCCAGCAGTCCTAGCTGCGCCCCGCAGTTAGATTCCTACGAGCAGTACGTC. As protein: CASSPSCAPQLDSYEQYV.